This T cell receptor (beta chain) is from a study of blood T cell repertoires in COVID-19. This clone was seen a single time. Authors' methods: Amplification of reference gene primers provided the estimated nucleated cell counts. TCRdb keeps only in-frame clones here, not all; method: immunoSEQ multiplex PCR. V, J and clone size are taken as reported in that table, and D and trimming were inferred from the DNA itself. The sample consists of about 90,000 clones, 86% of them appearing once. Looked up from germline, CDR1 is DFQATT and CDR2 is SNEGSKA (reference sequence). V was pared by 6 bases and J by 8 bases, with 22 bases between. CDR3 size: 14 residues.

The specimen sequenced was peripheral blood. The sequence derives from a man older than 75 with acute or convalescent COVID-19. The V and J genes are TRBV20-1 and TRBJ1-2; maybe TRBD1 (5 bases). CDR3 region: CSASLGARPEGYTF. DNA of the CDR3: TGCAGTGCCAGTCTAGGGGCGAGACCAGAGGGCTACACCTTC.